This is a list of T cell receptor beta chains from one sample in a study of blood T cell repertoires in COVID-19. Only in-frame clones appear in the TCRdb table, and some are missing; sequencing was by immunoSEQ multiplex PCR. Of about 35,000 clones listed, roughly 80% were seen once; the top ten hold approximately 3.3%. The sample consisted of peripheral blood. These receptors originate from a man between 50 and 59 years old with acute or convalescent COVID-19. Both conserved end residues are part of each CDR3. The D gene is left open where the match is weak. Only some rows state a clone size, as once, few, many or a class for expanded clones.

D gene: TRBD2
clone size: -
V gene: TRBV6-5
J gene: TRBJ2-5
CDR3 protein: CASSHGLAVRETQYF
CDR3 DNA: TGTGCCAGCAGTCATGGACTAGCGGTCCGGGAGACCCAGTACTTC

D gene: TRBD1
clone size: -
V gene: TRBV5-6
J gene: TRBJ2-5
CDR3 protein: CASSLVATGDGGWETQYF
CDR3 DNA: TGTGCCAGCAGCTTGGTCGCGACAGGGGATGGAGGTTGGGAGACCCAGTACTTC

D gene: -
clone size: -
V gene: TRBV27
J gene: TRBJ2-7
CDR3 protein: CASTGGASPYEQYF
CDR3 DNA: TGTGCCAGCACGGGGGGCGCATCCCCCTACGAGCAGTACTTC

D gene: TRBD1
clone size: -
V gene: TRBV19
J gene: TRBJ2-1
CDR3 protein: CASSVGTEEQFF
CDR3 DNA: TGTGCCAGTAGTGTCGGGACAGAGGAGCAGTTCTTC

D gene: TRBD1
clone size: -
V gene: TRBV20-1
J gene: TRBJ1-2
CDR3 protein: CSATGGGYTF
CDR3 DNA: TGCAGTGCTACAGGGGGCGGCTACACCTTC

D gene: TRBD2
clone size: once
V gene: TRBV4-1
J gene: TRBJ2-2
CDR3 protein: CASSHPGLAGTGELFF
CDR3 DNA: TGCGCCAGCAGCCATCCGGGACTAGCGGGTACCGGGGAGCTGTTTTTT

D gene: -
clone size: few
V gene: TRBV4-1
J gene: TRBJ1-5
CDR3 protein: CASSHKANGNQPQHF
CDR3 DNA: TGCGCCAGCAGCCATAAAGCAAATGGCAATCAGCCCCAGCATTTT

D gene: -
clone size: -
V gene: TRBV27
J gene: TRBJ1-2
CDR3 protein: CASSLQGDYGYTF
CDR3 DNA: TGTGCCAGCAGTTTACAAGGGGACTATGGCTACACCTTC

D gene: TRBD1
clone size: -
V gene: TRBV6-2/TRBV6-3
J gene: TRBJ2-1
CDR3 protein: CASSYYSGQGDEQFF
CDR3 DNA: TGTGCCAGCAGTTACTATTCGGGACAGGGTGATGAGCAGTTCTTC

D gene: -
clone size: few
V gene: TRBV30
J gene: TRBJ2-5
CDR3 protein: CAWSVLRQETQYF
CDR3 DNA: TGTGCCTGGAGTGTTTTGCGGCAAGAGACCCAGTACTTC

D gene: -
clone size: -
V gene: TRBV11-2
J gene: TRBJ1-6
CDR3 protein: CASSLEAGADSPLHF
CDR3 DNA: TGTGCCAGCAGCTTAGAAGCAGGGGCGGATTCACCCCTCCACTTT

D gene: TRBD1
clone size: once
V gene: TRBV10-3
J gene: TRBJ1-3
CDR3 protein: CAISPRSTGDSGNTIYF
CDR3 DNA: TGTGCCATCAGTCCCAGATCTACAGGGGACTCTGGAAACACCATATATTTT

D gene: TRBD1
clone size: -
V gene: TRBV24-1
J gene: TRBJ1-3
CDR3 protein: CATSVPRDRGTIYF
CDR3 DNA: TGTGCCACCAGTGTCCCCCGGGACAGAGGCACCATATATTTT

D gene: TRBD2
clone size: once
V gene: TRBV7-3
J gene: TRBJ2-1
CDR3 protein: CASSKPGLAGGSEQFF
CDR3 DNA: TGTGCCAGCAGCAAACCGGGACTAGCGGGAGGTAGTGAGCAGTTCTTC

D gene: -
clone size: -
V gene: TRBV7-2
J gene: TRBJ2-3
CDR3 protein: CASSSPYRTEGTDTQYF
CDR3 DNA: TGTGCCAGCAGCTCCCCCTATCGGACGGAGGGGACAGATACGCAGTATTTT

D gene: -
clone size: -
V gene: TRBV27
J gene: TRBJ1-4
CDR3 protein: CASRSLGGGNEKLFF
CDR3 DNA: TGTGCCAGCAGGTCTCTGGGGGGGGGAAATGAAAAACTGTTTTTT

D gene: -
clone size: -
V gene: TRBV7-3
J gene: TRBJ2-6
CDR3 protein: CASSFSGNSGANVLTF
CDR3 DNA: TGTGCCAGCAGCTTTTCAGGGAACTCTGGGGCCAACGTCCTGACTTTC

D gene: -
clone size: -
V gene: TRBV6-5
J gene: TRBJ1-1
CDR3 protein: CASSYSSRGNTEAFF
CDR3 DNA: TGTGCCAGCAGTTACTCGAGCAGAGGGAACACTGAAGCTTTCTTT

D gene: TRBD2
clone size: once
V gene: TRBV7-9
J gene: TRBJ2-2
CDR3 protein: CASGPTAGATGELFF
CDR3 DNA: TGTGCCAGCGGACCCACAGCGGGAGCCACCGGGGAGCTGTTTTTT

D gene: -
clone size: -
V gene: TRBV19
J gene: TRBJ2-1
CDR3 protein: CASSISLAPYNEQFF
CDR3 DNA: TGTGCCAGTAGTATAAGTCTAGCCCCCTACAATGAGCAGTTCTTC

D gene: TRBD1
clone size: -
V gene: TRBV6-5
J gene: TRBJ1-2
CDR3 protein: CASSPRQGSLDGYTF
CDR3 DNA: TGTGCCAGCAGTCCACGACAGGGGTCCCTCGATGGCTACACCTTC

D gene: -
clone size: -
V gene: TRBV5-6
J gene: TRBJ2-2
CDR3 protein: CASSLGLDGTGELFF
CDR3 DNA: TGTGCCAGCAGCTTGGGCCTAGACGGCACCGGGGAGCTGTTTTTT

D gene: TRBD2
clone size: -
V gene: TRBV11-3
J gene: TRBJ2-1
CDR3 protein: CASSAEGGRFHEQFF
CDR3 DNA: TGTGCCAGCAGCGCTGAGGGCGGGAGATTCCATGAGCAGTTCTTC

D gene: TRBD1
clone size: -
V gene: TRBV2
J gene: TRBJ2-7
CDR3 protein: CASTSDRGAYEQYF
CDR3 DNA: TGTGCCAGCACCTCGGACAGGGGAGCCTACGAGCAGTACTTC

D gene: -
clone size: -
V gene: TRBV21-1
J gene: TRBJ1-5
CDR3 protein: CASSKAGYSNQPQHF
CDR3 DNA: TGTGCCAGCAGCAAAGCCGGTTATAGCAATCAGCCCCAGCATTTT

D gene: -
clone size: -
V gene: TRBV24-1
J gene: TRBJ2-3
CDR3 protein: CATSDLQAIGDTQYF
CDR3 DNA: TGTGCCACCAGTGATTTGCAGGCCATCGGAGATACGCAGTATTTT

D gene: TRBD2
clone size: -
V gene: TRBV29-1
J gene: TRBJ2-3
CDR3 protein: CSASSGGHTDTQYF
CDR3 DNA: TGCAGCGCCAGCAGCGGGGGACACACAGATACGCAGTATTTT

D gene: TRBD1
clone size: -
V gene: TRBV3-1/TRBV3-2
J gene: TRBJ1-2
CDR3 protein: CASSHGTGLRYGYTF
CDR3 DNA: TGTGCCAGCAGCCACGGGACAGGGCTTAGGTATGGCTACACCTTC

D gene: TRBD2
clone size: once
V gene: TRBV5-1
J gene: TRBJ2-5
CDR3 protein: CASSLGLAGGTSQETQYF
CDR3 DNA: TGCGCCAGCAGCCTGGGACTAGCGGGAGGGACTTCACAAGAGACCCAGTACTTC

D gene: -
clone size: -
V gene: TRBV27
J gene: TRBJ1-5
CDR3 protein: CASSAGYGNQPQHF
CDR3 DNA: TGTGCCAGCAGTGCAGGGTACGGCAATCAGCCCCAGCATTTT

D gene: TRBD2
clone size: -
V gene: TRBV6-6
J gene: TRBJ2-2
CDR3 protein: CASSQPRAGLTGELFF
CDR3 DNA: TGTGCCAGCAGCCAACCACGAGCGGGATTGACCGGGGAGCTGTTTTTT

D gene: -
clone size: -
V gene: TRBV6-6
J gene: TRBJ1-1
CDR3 protein: CASSPLSEAFF
CDR3 DNA: TGTGCCAGCAGCCCCCTTTCGGAAGCTTTCTTT

D gene: -
clone size: -
V gene: TRBV12-5
J gene: TRBJ1-1
CDR3 protein: CASGLVRGGTVTEAFF
CDR3 DNA: TGTGCTAGTGGTTTGGTACGTGGGGGGACGGTAACTGAAGCTTTCTTT

D gene: -
clone size: -
V gene: TRBV2
J gene: TRBJ1-5
CDR3 protein: CASTGTNQPQHF
CDR3 DNA: TGTGCCAGTACAGGGACCAATCAGCCCCAGCATTTT

D gene: TRBD1
clone size: -
V gene: TRBV7-3
J gene: TRBJ1-5
CDR3 protein: CASSPNRGGNQPQHF
CDR3 DNA: TGTGCCAGCAGCCCAAACAGGGGGGGAAATCAGCCCCAGCATTTT

D gene: TRBD2
clone size: -
V gene: TRBV2
J gene: TRBJ2-1
CDR3 protein: CASSLDSLAGGYNEQFF
CDR3 DNA: TGTGCCAGCAGTCTCGACTCGCTAGCGGGAGGCTACAATGAGCAGTTCTTC

D gene: TRBD2
clone size: -
V gene: TRBV4-2
J gene: TRBJ2-7
CDR3 protein: CASSQSTSGGSGEQYF
CDR3 DNA: TGTGCCAGCAGCCAGAGCACTAGCGGGGGCTCCGGGGAGCAGTACTTC

D gene: -
clone size: -
V gene: TRBV2
J gene: TRBJ1-4
CDR3 protein: CASRGDAGEKLFF
CDR3 DNA: TGTGCCAGCAGGGGAGACGCCGGGGAAAAACTGTTTTTT

D gene: -
clone size: -
V gene: TRBV28
J gene: TRBJ1-2
CDR3 protein: CASSPRGWGGYTF
CDR3 DNA: TGTGCCAGCAGCCCCCGCGGGTGGGGTGGCTACACCTTC

D gene: -
clone size: few
V gene: TRBV7-3
J gene: TRBJ1-4
CDR3 protein: CASSLYAGQLFF
CDR3 DNA: TGTGCCAGCAGCTTATACGCGGGACAACTGTTTTTT

D gene: -
clone size: once
V gene: TRBV19
J gene: TRBJ1-3
CDR3 protein: CASTPGGGRNTIYF
CDR3 DNA: TGTGCCAGTACCCCGGGCGGGGGTAGAAACACCATATATTTT

D gene: TRBD2
clone size: few
V gene: TRBV14
J gene: TRBJ2-2
CDR3 protein: CASSPGLAGARTGELFF
CDR3 DNA: TGTGCCAGCAGCCCCGGACTAGCGGGAGCAAGGACCGGGGAGCTGTTTTTT

D gene: TRBD2
clone size: few
V gene: TRBV4-1
J gene: TRBJ2-7
CDR3 protein: CASSRSGGAYEQYF
CDR3 DNA: TGCGCCAGCAGCCGTAGCGGGGGGGCCTACGAGCAGTACTTC

D gene: -
clone size: -
V gene: TRBV20-1
J gene: TRBJ1-1
CDR3 protein: CSASPAGVNTEAFF
CDR3 DNA: TGCAGTGCTAGTCCCGCAGGGGTGAACACTGAAGCTTTCTTT